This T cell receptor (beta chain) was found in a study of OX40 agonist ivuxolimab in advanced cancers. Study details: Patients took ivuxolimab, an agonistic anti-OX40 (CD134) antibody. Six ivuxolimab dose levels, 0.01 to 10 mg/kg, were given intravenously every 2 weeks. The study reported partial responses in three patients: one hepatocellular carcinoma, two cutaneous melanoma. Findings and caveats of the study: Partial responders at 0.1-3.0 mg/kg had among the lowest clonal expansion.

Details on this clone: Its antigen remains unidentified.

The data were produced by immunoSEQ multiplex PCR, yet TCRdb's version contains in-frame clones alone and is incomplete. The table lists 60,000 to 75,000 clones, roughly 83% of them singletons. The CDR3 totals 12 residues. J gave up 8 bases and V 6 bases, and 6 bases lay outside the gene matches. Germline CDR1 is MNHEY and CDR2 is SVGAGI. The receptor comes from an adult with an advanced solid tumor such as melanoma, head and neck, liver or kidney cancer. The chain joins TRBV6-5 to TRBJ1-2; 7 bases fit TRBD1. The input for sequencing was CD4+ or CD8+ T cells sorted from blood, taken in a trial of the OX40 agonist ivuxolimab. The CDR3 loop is CASSQGGRGYTF. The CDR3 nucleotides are TGTGCCAGCAGCCAGGGGGGTAGGGGCTACACCTTC.